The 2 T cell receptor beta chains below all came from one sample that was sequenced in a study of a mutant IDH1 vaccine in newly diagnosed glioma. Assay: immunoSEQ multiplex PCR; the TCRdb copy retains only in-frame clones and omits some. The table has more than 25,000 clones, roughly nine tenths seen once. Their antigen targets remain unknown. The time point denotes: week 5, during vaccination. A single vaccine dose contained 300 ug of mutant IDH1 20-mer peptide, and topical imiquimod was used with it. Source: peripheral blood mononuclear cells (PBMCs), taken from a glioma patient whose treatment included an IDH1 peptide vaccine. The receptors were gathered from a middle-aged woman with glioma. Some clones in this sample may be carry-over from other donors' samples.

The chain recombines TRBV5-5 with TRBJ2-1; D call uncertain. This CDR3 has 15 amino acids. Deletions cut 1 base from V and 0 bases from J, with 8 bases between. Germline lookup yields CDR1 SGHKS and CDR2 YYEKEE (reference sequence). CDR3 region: CASSLSWSSYNEQFF. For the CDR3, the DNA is TGTGCCAGCAGCTTGTCATGGAGCTCCTACAATGAGCAGTTCTTC. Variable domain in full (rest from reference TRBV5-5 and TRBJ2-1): DAGVTQSPTHLIKTRGQQVTLRCSPISGHKSVSWYQQVLGQGPQFIFQYYEKEERGRGNFPDRFSARQFPNYSSELNVNALLLGDSALYLCASSLSWSSYNEQFFGPGTRLTVL.

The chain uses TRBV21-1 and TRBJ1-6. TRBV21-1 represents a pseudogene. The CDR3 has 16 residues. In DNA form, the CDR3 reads TGTGCCAGCACCGCAAAGGAGCCACCCTGCCCCTCACCCCTCCACTTT. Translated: CASTAKEPPCPSPLHF.